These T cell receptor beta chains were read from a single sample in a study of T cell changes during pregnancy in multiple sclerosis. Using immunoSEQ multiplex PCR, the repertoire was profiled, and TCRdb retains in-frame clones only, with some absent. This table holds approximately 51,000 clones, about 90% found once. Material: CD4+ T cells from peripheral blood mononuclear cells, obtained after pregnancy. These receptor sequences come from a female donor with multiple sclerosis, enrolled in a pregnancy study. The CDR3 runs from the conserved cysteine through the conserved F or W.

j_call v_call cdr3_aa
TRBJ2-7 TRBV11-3 CASSLSTSYEQYF
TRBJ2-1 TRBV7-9 CASSLLFSIAGVSYNEQFF
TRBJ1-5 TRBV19 CASSRGQGRRNQPQHF
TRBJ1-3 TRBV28 CASLGSTGGNTIYF
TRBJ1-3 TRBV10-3 CAISDFAGSSGNTIYF
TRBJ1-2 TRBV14 CASSQDRASNYGYTF
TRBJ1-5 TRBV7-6 CASSLDYGPQHF
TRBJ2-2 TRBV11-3 CASSPLAAGELFF
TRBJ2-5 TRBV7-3 CASSPGLAGVETQYF
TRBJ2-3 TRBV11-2 CASSPGGAGTDTQYF
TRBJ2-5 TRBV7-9 CASSLFSGETQYF
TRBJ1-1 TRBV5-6 CASSGRSWDTEAFF
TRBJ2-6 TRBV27 CASSLRPLGQGAVMAGANVLTF
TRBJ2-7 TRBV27 CASSLRPGWTDEQYF
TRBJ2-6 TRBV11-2 CASSPKTGGANVLTF
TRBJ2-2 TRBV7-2 CASSDRPSRGLFF
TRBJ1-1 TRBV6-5 CASKGATVGRTEAFF
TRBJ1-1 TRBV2 CASSPVEGTEAFF
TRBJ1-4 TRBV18 CASSPGIGKEKLFF
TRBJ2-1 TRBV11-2 CASRGLAGGGNEQFF
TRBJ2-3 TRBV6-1 CASSKGQGGTQYF
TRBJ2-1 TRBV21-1 CASSDRWTGGCDEQFF
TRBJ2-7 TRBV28 CASRLDDRAYYEQYF
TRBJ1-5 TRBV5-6 CASSLGTANQPQHF
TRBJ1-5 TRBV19 CASSIVGDRSNQPQHF
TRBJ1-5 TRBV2 CASSEWDRGGQPQHF
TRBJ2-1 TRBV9 CASSVDPRGRNNEQFF
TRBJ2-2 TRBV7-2 CASSLILNSEGGELFF
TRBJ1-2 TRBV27 CASSSAGDYYGYTF